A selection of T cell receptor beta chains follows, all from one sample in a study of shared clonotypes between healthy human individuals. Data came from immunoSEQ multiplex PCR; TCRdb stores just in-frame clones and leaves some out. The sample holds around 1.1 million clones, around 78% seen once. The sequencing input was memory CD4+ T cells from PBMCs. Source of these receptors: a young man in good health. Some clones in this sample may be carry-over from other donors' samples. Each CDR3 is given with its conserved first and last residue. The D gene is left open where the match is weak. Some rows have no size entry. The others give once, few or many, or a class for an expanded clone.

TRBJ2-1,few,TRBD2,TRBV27,CASSFRAGGGREQFF,TGTGCCAGCAGTTTCAGAGCGGGAGGGGGCCGTGAGCAGTTCTTC
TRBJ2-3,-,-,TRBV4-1,CASSFSYAADTQYF,TGCGCCAGCAGCTTCAGCTACGCGGCAGATACGCAGTATTTT
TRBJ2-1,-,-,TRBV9,CASSLRPSSYNEQFF,TGTGCCAGCAGCCTTCGACCGAGCTCCTACAATGAGCAGTTCTTC
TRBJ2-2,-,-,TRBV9,CASAGTNTGELFF,TGTGCCAGCGCGGGGACGAACACCGGGGAGCTGTTTTTT
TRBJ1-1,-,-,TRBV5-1,CASSPSANTEAFF,TGCGCCAGCAGTCCTAGCGCGAACACTGAAGCTTTCTTT
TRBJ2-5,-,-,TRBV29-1,CSGGNQETQYF,TGCAGCGGAGGGAACCAAGAGACCCAGTACTTC
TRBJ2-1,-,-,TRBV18,CASSRLNEQFF,TGTGCCAGCTCCCGCTTGAATGAGCAGTTCTTC
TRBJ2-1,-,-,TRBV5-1,CASSWGAGEQFF,TGCGCCAGCAGCTGGGGGGCGGGTGAGCAGTTCTTC
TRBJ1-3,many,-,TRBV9,CASSVEGQEWNTIYF,TGTGCCAGCAGCGTAGAAGGGCAGGAGTGGAACACCATATATTTT
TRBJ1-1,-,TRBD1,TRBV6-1,CASRAQGAGTEAFF,TGTGCCAGCAGGGCACAGGGGGCAGGGACTGAAGCTTTCTTT
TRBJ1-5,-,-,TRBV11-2,CASSLSGVDQPQHF,TGTGCCAGCAGCTTATCGGGAGTCGATCAGCCCCAGCATTTT
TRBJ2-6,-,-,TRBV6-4,CASSQARYTGANVLTF,TGTGCCAGCAGCCAAGCGCGGTATACTGGGGCCAACGTCCTGACTTTC
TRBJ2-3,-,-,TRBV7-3,CASAYDRTDTQYF,TGTGCCAGCGCCTATGACCGCACAGATACGCAGTATTTT
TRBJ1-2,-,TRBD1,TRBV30,CAWSVTGTVSGYTF,TGTGCCTGGAGTGTGACAGGGACGGTTTCTGGCTACACCTTC
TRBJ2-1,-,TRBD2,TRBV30,CAWSVLSGSFNEQFF,TGTGCCTGGAGTGTACTGAGCGGGAGTTTCAATGAGCAGTTCTTC
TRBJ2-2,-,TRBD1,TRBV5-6,CASRPGTGTGELFF,TGTGCCAGCAGACCCGGGACAGGGACCGGGGAGCTGTTTTTT
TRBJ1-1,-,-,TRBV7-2,CASSLHRESWTEAFF,TGTGCCAGCAGCTTACACAGGGAGTCTTGGACTGAAGCTTTCTTT
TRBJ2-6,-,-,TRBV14,CASSYYSGANVLTF,TGTGCCAGCAGCTATTACTCTGGGGCCAACGTCCTGACTTTC
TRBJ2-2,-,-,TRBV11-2,CASSFGPLSTGELFF,TGTGCCAGCAGCTTTGGTCCCCTCAGCACCGGGGAGCTGTTTTTT
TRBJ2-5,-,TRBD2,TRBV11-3,CASSQGLAETQYF,TGTGCCAGCAGCCAGGGACTAGCGGAGACCCAGTACTTC
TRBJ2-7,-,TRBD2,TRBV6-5,CASSLGTSPTYEQYF,TGTGCCAGCAGTTTGGGGACTAGCCCCACCTACGAGCAGTACTTC
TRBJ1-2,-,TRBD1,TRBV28,CASSLAGGLNGYTF,TGTGCCAGCAGTTTGGCAGGGGGGCTAAATGGCTACACCTTC
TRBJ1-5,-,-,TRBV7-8,CASSRTANQPQHF,TGTGCCAGCAGCCGAACAGCAAATCAGCCCCAGCATTTT
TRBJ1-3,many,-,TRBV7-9,CASSLGGPRNTIYF,TGTGCCAGCAGCTTAGGGGGCCCGAGAAACACCATATATTTT
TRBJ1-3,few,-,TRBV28,CASSSYTIYF,TGTGCCAGCAGTTCATACACCATATATTTT
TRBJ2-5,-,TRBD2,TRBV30,CAWKTVRLAAKETQYF,TGTGCCTGGAAGACGGTTCGCCTAGCGGCCAAAGAGACCCAGTACTTC
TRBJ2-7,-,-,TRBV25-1,CASSEQQNYEQYF,TGTGCCAGCAGTGAACAACAGAACTACGAGCAGTACTTC